The source of this TCR beta chain is a study of control samples from healthy donors and cancer patients. V lost 4 bases and J lost 6; bases outside the gene matches: 5. Germline V lookup: CDR1 GTSNPN, CDR2 SVGIG (reference sequence). The CDR3 length is 12 residues. Clones were sequenced by immunoSEQ multiplex PCR, and TCRdb holds only the in-frame ones, with some missing. The sample includes some 74,000 clones, around 93% of them seen just once. This chain uses TRBV30 with TRBJ1-1; 7 bases are a match to TRBD1. Sequenced material: blood. The TCR comes from a woman aged 25-40 years in good health. The CDR3 here is CAWTSGGPEAFF. CDR3 in DNA: TGTGCCTGGACCTCAGGGGGACCTGAAGCTTTCTTT.